There are a few counts of the clone carrying this TCR beta chain. Its antigen is currently unknown. This sample's time point: cycle 4 day 1 (C4D1), after 6 weeks of nivolumab. Each patient experienced a relapse that followed autologous stem cell transplantation, and brentuximab vedotin exposure varied. Starting with thawed PBMCs, CD4+ T cells were purified by magnetic negative selection. The data belong to a study of PD-1 blockade in classical Hodgkin lymphoma. Study-wide points: By C4D1 there was a significant rise in CD4+ TCR diversity but not in CD8+ TCR diversity.

Using immunoSEQ multiplex PCR, the repertoire was profiled, and TCRdb retains in-frame clones only, with some absent. The sample holds some 30,000 clones, around 80% seen once. Germline lookup yields CDR1 MNHNS and CDR2 SASEGT. This CDR3 comprises 13 residues. V lost 8 bases to trimming and J lost 4 bases, with 14 bases between them. This TCR derives from a human donor with classical Hodgkin lymphoma. V and J are TRBV6-1 and TRBJ1-2, with no clear D. This sample comprised CD4+ T cells from blood, obtained before the fourth cycle of nivolumab. The CDR3 is CASVARVGYGYTF. The CDR3 DNA is TGTGCCAGCGTCGCCCGGGTTGGCTATGGCTACACCTTC.